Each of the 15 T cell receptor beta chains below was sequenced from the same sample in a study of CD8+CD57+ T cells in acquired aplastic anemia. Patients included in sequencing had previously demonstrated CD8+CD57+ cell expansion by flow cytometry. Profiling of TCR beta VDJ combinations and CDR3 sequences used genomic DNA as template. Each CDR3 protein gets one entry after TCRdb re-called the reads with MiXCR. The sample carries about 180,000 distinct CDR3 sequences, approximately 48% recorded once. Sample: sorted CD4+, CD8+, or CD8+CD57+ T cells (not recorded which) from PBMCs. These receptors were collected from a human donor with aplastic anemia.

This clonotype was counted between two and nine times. The CDR3 DNA reads TGCAGCGTTGAAGTTGCAAGGGGTACCTACACCTTC. This sequence encodes CSVEVARGTYTF. The genes are TRBV29-1 and TRBJ1-2; tentative D call: TRBD1 (5 bases). The ends were cut back, 1 base at V and 10 bases at J, with 13 bases in the middle. Germline lookup yields CDR1 SQVTM and CDR2 ANQGSEA. The CDR3 is 12 amino acids.

The CDR3 loop is CSVTDRDYGYTF. The DNA for the CDR3 is TGCAGCGTAACCGACAGGGATTATGGCTACACCTTC. This chain links TRBV29-1 with TRBJ1-2; TRBD1 matches at 7 bases. J gave up 5 bases and V 6 bases, and 6 bases lay outside the gene matches. This CDR3 is built from 12 residues. Germline assignment: CDR1 SQVTM and CDR2 ANQGSEA.

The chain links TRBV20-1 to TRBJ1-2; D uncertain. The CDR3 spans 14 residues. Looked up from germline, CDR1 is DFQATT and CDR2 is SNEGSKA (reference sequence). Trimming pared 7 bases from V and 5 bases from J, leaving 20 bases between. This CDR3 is CSGWSGGQGYGYTF. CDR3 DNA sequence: TGCAGTGGTTGGAGCGGCGGCCAAGGGTATGGCTACACCTTC.

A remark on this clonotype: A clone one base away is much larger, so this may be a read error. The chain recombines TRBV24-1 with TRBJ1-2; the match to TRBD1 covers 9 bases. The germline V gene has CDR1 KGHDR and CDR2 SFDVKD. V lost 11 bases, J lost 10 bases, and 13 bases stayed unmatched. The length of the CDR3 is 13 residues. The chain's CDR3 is CASSPGTGRVYTF. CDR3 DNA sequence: TGTGCCAGCAGCCCCGGGACAGGGCGAGTCTACACCTTC.

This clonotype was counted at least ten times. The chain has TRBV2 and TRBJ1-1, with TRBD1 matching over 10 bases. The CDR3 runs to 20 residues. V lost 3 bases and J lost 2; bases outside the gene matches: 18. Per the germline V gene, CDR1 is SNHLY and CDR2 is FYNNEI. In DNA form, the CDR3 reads TGTGCCAGCAGTGAGGGGATGAGACAGGGGGCTCCTAGGGGTAACACTGAAGCTTTCTTT. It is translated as CASSEGMRQGAPRGNTEAFF.

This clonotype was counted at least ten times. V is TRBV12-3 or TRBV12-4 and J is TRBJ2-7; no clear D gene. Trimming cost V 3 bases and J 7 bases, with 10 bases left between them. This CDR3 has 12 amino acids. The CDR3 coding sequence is TGTGCCAGCAGTTTCAATCTAGGGGAGCAGTACTTC. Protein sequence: CASSFNLGEQYF.

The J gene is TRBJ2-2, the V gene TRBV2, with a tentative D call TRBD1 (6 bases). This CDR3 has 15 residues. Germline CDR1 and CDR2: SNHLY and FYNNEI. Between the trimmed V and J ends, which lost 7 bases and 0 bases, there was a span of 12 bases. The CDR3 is CASIRDTTNTGELFF. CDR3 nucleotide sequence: TGTGCCAGCATCAGGGACACAACGAACACCGGGGAGCTGTTTTTT.

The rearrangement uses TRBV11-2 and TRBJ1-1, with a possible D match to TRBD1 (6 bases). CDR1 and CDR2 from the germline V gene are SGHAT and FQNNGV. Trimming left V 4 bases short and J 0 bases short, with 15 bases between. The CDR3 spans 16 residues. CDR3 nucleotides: TGTGCCAGCAGCTCAAACCCCGGACAGATGAACACTGAAGCTTTCTTT. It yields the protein CASSSNPGQMNTEAFF.

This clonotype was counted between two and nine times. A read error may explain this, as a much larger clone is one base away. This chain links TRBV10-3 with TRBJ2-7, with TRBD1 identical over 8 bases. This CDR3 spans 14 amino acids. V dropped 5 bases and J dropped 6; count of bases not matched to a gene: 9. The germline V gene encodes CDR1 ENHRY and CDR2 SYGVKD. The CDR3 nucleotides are TGTGCCATCAGTTACCCAGGACAGGGCGGCGAGCAGTACTTC. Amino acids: CAISYPGQGGEQYF.

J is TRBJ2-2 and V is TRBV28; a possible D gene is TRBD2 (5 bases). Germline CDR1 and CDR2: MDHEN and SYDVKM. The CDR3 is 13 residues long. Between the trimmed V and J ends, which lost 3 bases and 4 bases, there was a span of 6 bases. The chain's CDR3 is CASSFRGTGELFF. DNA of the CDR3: TGTGCCAGCAGTTTTCGGGGCACCGGGGAGCTGTTTTTT.

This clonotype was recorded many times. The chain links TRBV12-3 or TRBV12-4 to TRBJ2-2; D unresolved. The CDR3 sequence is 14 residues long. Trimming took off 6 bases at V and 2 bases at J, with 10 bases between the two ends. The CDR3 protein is CASRTMVNTGELFF. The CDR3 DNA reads TGTGCCAGCAGAACCATGGTTAACACCGGGGAGCTGTTTTTT.

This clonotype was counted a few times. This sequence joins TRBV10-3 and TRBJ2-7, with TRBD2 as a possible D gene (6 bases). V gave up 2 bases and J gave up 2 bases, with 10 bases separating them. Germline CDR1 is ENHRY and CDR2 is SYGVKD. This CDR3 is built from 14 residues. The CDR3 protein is CAISEAGRTYEQYF. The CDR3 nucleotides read TGTGCCATCAGTGAGGCGGGACGCACCTACGAGCAGTACTTC.

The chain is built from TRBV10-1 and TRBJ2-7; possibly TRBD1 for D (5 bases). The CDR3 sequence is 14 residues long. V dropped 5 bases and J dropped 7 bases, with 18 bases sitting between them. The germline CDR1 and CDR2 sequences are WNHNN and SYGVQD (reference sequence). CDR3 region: CASSREKGCREQYF. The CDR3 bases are TGCGCCAGCAGTCGAGAAAAGGGGTGTAGGGAGCAGTACTTC.

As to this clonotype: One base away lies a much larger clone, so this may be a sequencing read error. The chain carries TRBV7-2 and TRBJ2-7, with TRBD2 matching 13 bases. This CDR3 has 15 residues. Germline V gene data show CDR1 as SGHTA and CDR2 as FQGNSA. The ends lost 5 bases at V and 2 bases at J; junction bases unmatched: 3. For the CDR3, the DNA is TGTGCCAGCAGCCCCGGGACTAGCGGGGCCTACGAGCAGTACTTC. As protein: CASSPGTSGAYEQYF.

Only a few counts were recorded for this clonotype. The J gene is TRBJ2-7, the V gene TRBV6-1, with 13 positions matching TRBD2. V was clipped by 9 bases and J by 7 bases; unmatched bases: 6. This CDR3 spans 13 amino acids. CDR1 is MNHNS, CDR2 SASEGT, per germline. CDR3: CASLGLAGKEQYF. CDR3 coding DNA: TGTGCCAGTTTGGGACTAGCGGGGAAAGAGCAGTACTTC.